Included here is one T cell receptor beta chain sequence, with context. This entry belongs to a study of blood T cell repertoires in COVID-19. In the study overall: COVID-19 samples collected from the United States, Italy and Spain covered acute and convalescent phases. PBMCs, B-cell-depleted T cells, or T cells provided the cDNA or gDNA that made up the material.

As originally analysed: Estimation of nucleated cell counts relied on the amplification of reference gene primers. Only in-frame clones appear in the TCRdb table, and some are missing; sequencing was by immunoSEQ multiplex PCR. V and J calls and clone size are as listed in that table; D and trimming were resolved from the DNA. The data hold roughly 410,000 clones, with roughly nine tenths observed a single time. CDR1 and CDR2 from the germline V gene are LGHDT and YNNKEL (reference sequence). Trimming took off 2 bases at V and 6 bases at J, with 11 bases between the two ends. The CDR3 is 15 residues long.

The rearrangement joins TRBV3-1 (or the pseudogene TRBV3-2) to TRBJ1-6; unclear D gene. The TCR sequence derives from a man between 35 and 55 years old with acute or convalescent COVID-19. The sequenced sample was peripheral blood. CDR3 region: CASSQLLTVNSPLHF. The CDR3 coding sequence is TGTGCCAGCAGCCAACTCTTGACTGTTAATTCACCCCTCCACTTT.